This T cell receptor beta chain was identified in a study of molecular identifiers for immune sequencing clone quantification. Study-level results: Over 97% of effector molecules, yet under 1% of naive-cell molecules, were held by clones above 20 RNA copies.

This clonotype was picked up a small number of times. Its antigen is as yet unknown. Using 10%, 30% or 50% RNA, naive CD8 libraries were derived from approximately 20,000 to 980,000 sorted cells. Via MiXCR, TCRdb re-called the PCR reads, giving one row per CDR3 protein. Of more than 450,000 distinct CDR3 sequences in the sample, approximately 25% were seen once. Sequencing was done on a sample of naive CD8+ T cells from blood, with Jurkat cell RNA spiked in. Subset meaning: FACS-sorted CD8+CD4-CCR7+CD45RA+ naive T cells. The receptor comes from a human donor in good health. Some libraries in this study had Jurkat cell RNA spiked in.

CDR3 in amino acids: CASSFSRYLQTDTQYF. The CDR3 DNA follows: TGTGCCAGCAGTTTCTCTAGGTATTTGCAGACAGATACGCAGTATTTT. The chain carries TRBV28 and TRBJ2-3; D remains unclear. The V gene's germline CDR1 is MDHEN and CDR2 SYDVKM. Between the trimmed V and J ends, which lost 3 bases and 3 bases, there was a span of 16 bases. The CDR3 has 16 amino acids.